The 11 T cell receptor beta chains in this list originate from one sample, sequenced in a study of blood T cell repertoires in COVID-19. Using immunoSEQ multiplex PCR, the repertoire was profiled, and TCRdb retains in-frame clones only, with some absent. Of 250,000 to 350,000 clones in the sample, 80% to 90% were seen once. Source material: peripheral blood. Source of these receptors: a woman aged 50 to 65 who had recovered from COVID-19.

This clone was counted once. The rearrangement links TRBV11-2 to TRBJ2-1; 9 nucleotides align to TRBD1. V lost 0 bases to trimming and J lost 8 bases; unmatched junction nucleotides: 5. The germline V gene encodes CDR1 SGHAT and CDR2 FQNNGV. There are 15 residues in the CDR3. The CDR3, as DNA: TGTGCCAGCAGCTTAGATGGGGGACAGGGACATGAGCAGTTCTTC. Translated, it gives CASSLDGGQGHEQFF.

The J gene is TRBJ1-2, the V gene TRBV3-1 (or the pseudogene TRBV3-2); D is ambiguous. Germline lookup yields CDR1 LGHDT and CDR2 YNNKEL (reference sequence). The CDR3 is 15 residues long. Trimming shortened V by 0 bases and J by 8 bases, and 16 bases separated the two germline ends. In nucleotides, the CDR3 is TGTGCCAGCAGCCAAGATCCCGCCCCCCCGGTAGGCTACACCTTC. Its protein product is CASSQDPAPPVGYTF.

DNA of the CDR3: TGTGCCAGCAGCCCCACGGGGGGCGGTGGAAAACTGTTTTTT. Protein sequence: CASSPTGGGGKLFF. V is TRBV7-9 and J is TRBJ1-4; the D gene is possibly TRBD1 (6 bases). The CDR3 has 14 residues. Germline CDR1 is SEHNR and CDR2 is FQNEAQ (reference sequence). V gave up 5 bases and J gave up 10 bases, with 17 bases separating them.

This sequence joins TRBV27 and TRBJ2-1; 7 nucleotides align to TRBD1. V gave up 6 bases and J gave up 0 bases; unmatched junction bases: 8. Looked up from germline, CDR1 is MNHEY and CDR2 is SMNVEV (reference sequence). CDR3 length: 16 residues. CDR3: CASRPTGVASYNEQFF. CDR3 nucleotides: TGTGCCAGCAGACCTACAGGGGTAGCCTCCTACAATGAGCAGTTCTTC.

V gene TRBV4-3 combines with J gene TRBJ2-3; 8 bases align to TRBD2. CDR3 length: 15 residues. The V and J ends lost 4 bases and 5 bases, in that order; junction bases with no gene match: 8. The germline gives CDR1 LGHNA, CDR2 YSLEER. The chain's CDR3 is CASSPSGLAGDTQYF. The DNA of the CDR3 is TGCGCCAGCAGCCCGTCCGGGCTAGCGGGAGATACGCAGTATTTT.

The gene calls are TRBV7-2 and TRBJ2-1; D not resolved. The germline gives CDR1 SGHTA, CDR2 FQGNSA. The CDR3 is made up of 13 amino acids. V was trimmed by 3 bases and J by 7 bases, leaving 10 bases between them. The DNA of the CDR3 is TGTGCCAGCAGCTTTCCGGTACAGAATGAGCAGTTCTTC. Its protein product is CASSFPVQNEQFF.

This chain uses TRBV7-3 with TRBJ1-2; the D gene is possibly TRBD1 (6 bases). The CDR3 totals 13 residues. Trimming pared 5 bases from V and 8 bases from J, leaving 15 bases between. CDR1 SGHTA and CDR2 FQGTGA come from the germline V gene. CDR3 in DNA: TGTGCCAGCAGCAACGAACAGGGTAGAGGCTACACCTTC. Protein product: CASSNEQGRGYTF.

The rearrangement links TRBV30 to TRBJ2-2, with 10 positions matching TRBD2. After removal of 0 bases from V and 1 base from J, the junction contained 2 bases not matched to a gene. The germline CDR1 and CDR2 sequences are GTSNPN and SVGIG (reference sequence). The CDR3 has 16 amino acids. This CDR3 reads CAWSVPSGRNTGELFF. CDR3 DNA sequence: TGTGCCTGGAGTGTTCCTAGCGGGAGGAACACCGGGGAGCTGTTTTTT.

CDR3 DNA: TGTGCCAGCAGCTCCCATGTGACAGGGGGCCGGGGTACCTACTCACCCCTCCACTTT. Its protein is CASSSHVTGGRGTYSPLHF. The chain recombines TRBV7-8 with TRBJ1-6; 10 nucleotides match TRBD1. CDR3 length equals 19 residues. V was pared by 4 bases and J by 10 bases, with 19 bases of the junction left unmatched. CDR1 is SGHVS, CDR2 FQNEAQ, per germline.

This clone has just one count. The chain combines TRBV19 with TRBJ1-5; D perhaps matches TRBD1 (5 bases). Trimming cost V 11 bases and J 3 bases, with 20 bases left between them. The germline gives CDR1 LNHDA, CDR2 SQIVND (reference sequence). The length of the CDR3 is 15 residues. The DNA for the CDR3 is TGTGCCTCTAGGGCAGGGCGTCGAAACAATCAGCCCCAGCATTTT. This gives the protein CASRAGRRNNQPQHF.

The rearrangement links TRBV6-2 or TRBV6-3 to TRBJ1-2; a weak D match, TRBD1 (5 bases). The germline gives CDR1 MNHEY, CDR2 SVGEGT. CDR3 length: 15 amino acids. V was clipped by 6 bases and J by 1 base, with 15 bases between them. CDR3 sequence (DNA): TGTGCCAGCAGCCCTCAGGGTAGGATTAACTATGGCTACACCTTC. Its translation is CASSPQGRINYGYTF.